What follows are 17 T cell receptor beta chains derived from one specimen sequenced in a study of T cell repertoires and Cas9 in healthy adults. Sequencing used immunoSEQ multiplex PCR; TCRdb keeps in-frame clones, though not all of them. The repertoire consists of over 14,000 clones, with roughly nine tenths occurring once and the leading ten covering about 1.5%. Sequencing was carried out using Tregs (CD4+, CD25+, CD127-, CD137-, CD154-) from PBMCs; culture status not recorded. Every receptor here comes from a human donor in good health.

The chain employs TRBV28 and TRBJ2-7; D unclear. The CDR3 extends over 14 amino acids. Germline V CDR1 and CDR2: MDHEN, SYDVKM. V lost 6 bases to trimming and J lost 1 base, with 13 bases between them. The CDR3 loop reads CASSHLAGSYEQYV. In DNA form, the CDR3 reads TGTGCCAGCAGCCACCTTGCCGGTTCCTACGAGCAGTACGTC.

The CDR3 DNA reads as TGTGCCAGCAGCTTCGTACACCACGCCGGCTACACCTTC. Residues: CASSFVHHAGYTF. The chain carries TRBV7-9 and TRBJ1-2; D uncertain. Trimming removed 3 bases from V and 8 bases from J, with 13 bases in between. The germline V gene encodes CDR1 SEHNR and CDR2 FQNEAQ (reference sequence). The CDR3 spans 13 residues.

The chain carries TRBV7-6 and TRBJ1-6; no reliable D call. The V gene's germline CDR1 is SGHVS and CDR2 FNYEAQ. The CDR3 covers 13 residues. V lost 6 bases and J 7 bases, leaving 10 bases between the germline ends. CDR3 region: CASRGQINSPLHF. In DNA form, the CDR3 reads TGTGCCAGCAGGGGCCAGATAAATTCACCCCTCCACTTT. Supplemented by reference TRBV7-6 and TRBJ1-6, the full variable domain reads GAGVSQSPRYKVTKRGQDVALRCDPISGHVSLYWYRQALGQGPEFLTYFNYEAQQDKSGLPNDRFSAERPEGSISTLTIQRTEQRDSAMYRCASRGQINSPLHFGNGTRLTVT.

This sequence joins TRBV10-3 and TRBJ2-3; the match to TRBD2 covers 10 bases. Germline V gives CDR1 ENHRY, CDR2 SYGVKD. The V segment lost 8 bases and the J segment 6 bases; nucleotides outside the gene matches: 8. This CDR3 is built from 14 residues. CDR3 sequence: CAIRPGTSADTQYF. Here the CDR3 DNA reads TGTGCCATCCGTCCCGGGACTAGCGCGGATACGCAGTATTTT.

This clone was seen a few times. The chain combines TRBV10-1 with TRBJ1-3; D uncertain. Germline V gene data show CDR1 as WNHNN and CDR2 as SYGVQD (reference sequence). With 1 base removed from V and 6 bases from J, the gap between germline ends came to 10 bases. The CDR3 contains 14 residues. This chain's CDR3 is CASSEWEPINTIYF. CDR3 DNA sequence: TGCGCCAGCAGTGAGTGGGAACCCATAAACACCATATATTTT.

This chain joins TRBV28 and TRBJ2-1; possibly TRBD1 for D (5 bases). The CDR3 covers 12 residues. Germline CDR1 and CDR2: MDHEN and SYDVKM. V shed 5 bases and J shed 7 bases, with 9 bases lying between them. The CDR3: CASSAPGNEQFF. CDR3 DNA: TGTGCCAGCAGTGCCCCAGGGAATGAGCAGTTCTTC.

The chain recombines TRBV14 with TRBJ2-3; 11 nucleotides agree with TRBD2. CDR1 is SGHDN, CDR2 FVKESK, per germline. The CDR3 covers 16 residues. With V trimmed by 4 bases and J by 2 bases, 5 bases remained unmatched. The CDR3 nucleotides are TGTGCCAGCAGCCTAGGACTAGCGGGTTACACAGATACGCAGTATTTT. As protein: CASSLGLAGYTDTQYF. Full variable domain (missing parts from reference TRBV14 and TRBJ2-3): EAGVTQFPSHSVIEKGQTVTLRCDPISGHDNLYWYRRVMGKEIKFLLHFVKESKQDESGMPNNRFLAERTGGTYSTLKVQPAELEDSGVYFCASSLGLAGYTDTQYFGPGTRLTVL.

The chain employs TRBV15 and TRBJ2-5; D may be TRBD1 or TRBD2 (5 bases each). Germline V gives CDR1 LNHNV, CDR2 YYDKDF (reference sequence). The CDR3 has 15 residues. Trimming removed 5 bases from V and 0 bases from J, with 13 bases in between. The CDR3 DNA follows: TGTGCCACCAGCGTCCGGGGCAGGTACCAAGAGACCCAGTACTTC. This translates into CATSVRGRYQETQYF.

This chain links TRBV11-3 with TRBJ1-1; TRBD1 matches 8 bases. The junction had 1 base not matched to a gene; V was cut back by 1 base and J by 0 bases. This CDR3 has 15 amino acids. CDR1 SGHNT and CDR2 YENEEA come from the germline V gene. In DNA form, the CDR3 reads TGTGCCAGCAGCTTAGGACAGGGGCTGAACACTGAAGCTTTCTTT. The encoded protein is CASSLGQGLNTEAFF.

This chain joins TRBV27 and TRBJ1-1, with a tentative D call TRBD1 (6 bases). The CDR3 consists of 13 residues. V lost 8 bases and J 2 bases, leaving 12 bases between the germline ends. Per the germline V gene, CDR1 is MNHEY and CDR2 is SMNVEV (reference sequence). The CDR3 spells CASRRGGNTEAFF. In DNA, the CDR3 is TGTGCCAGCCGCAGGGGAGGTAACACTGAAGCTTTCTTT.

Concerning this clone: An end of the junction differs from the germline gene, which may be a read error. CDR3 region: CASSLDSKEDF. The CDR3 DNA follows: TGTGCCAGCAGCTTAGACAGCAAAGAGGACTTT. This rearrangement joins TRBV7-9 to TRBJ2-3; D not resolved. This CDR3 comprises 11 residues. CDR1 and CDR2 (germline): SEHNR, FQNEAQ (reference sequence).

This clone occurred a few times. The CDR3 sequence: CASPADHSTQSRANVLTF. DNA for the CDR3: TGTGCCAGCCCCGCAGATCATTCCACACAAAGTCGGGCCAACGTCCTGACTTTC. This chain connects TRBV5-8 to TRBJ2-6; the D is unclear. Deletions cut 7 bases from V and 5 bases from J, with 25 bases between. This CDR3 spans 18 amino acids. CDR1 SGHTS and CDR2 YDEGEE come from the germline V gene. Complete variable domain (other parts from reference TRBV5-8 and TRBJ2-6): EAGVTQSPTHLIKTRGQQATLRCSPISGHTSVYWYQQALGLGLQFLLWYDEGEERNRGNFPPRFSGRQFPNYSSELNVNALELEDSALYLCASPADHSTQSRANVLTFGAGSRLTVL.

The CDR3 reads CASSLRFGLAATEQYF. The CDR3 coding sequence is TGTGCCAGCAGCTTACGCTTTGGACTAGCGGCGACCGAGCAGTACTTC. V is TRBV7-2 and J is TRBJ2-7, with TRBD2 identical over 10 bases. CDR1 and CDR2 (germline): SGHTA, FQGNSA. V lost 2 bases and J lost 6; bases outside the gene matches: 10. The CDR3 sequence is 16 residues long.

J is TRBJ1-5 and V is TRBV6-5; no clear D. The CDR3 length is 13 residues. Trimming removed 5 bases from V and 6 bases from J, with 11 bases in between. The germline V gene encodes CDR1 MNHEY and CDR2 SVGAGI. CDR3 residues: CASSINSGQPQHF. DNA of the CDR3: TGTGCCAGCAGTATCAACAGTGGTCAGCCCCAGCATTTT.

The CDR3: CASSSPGQKIADTQYF. In nucleotides, the CDR3 is TGTGCCAGCAGTTCTCCGGGACAAAAGATAGCAGATACGCAGTATTTT. This chain uses TRBV27 with TRBJ2-3; a weak D match, TRBD1 (6 bases). CDR3 length equals 16 residues. Germline V gene sequence: CDR1 MNHEY, CDR2 SMNVEV (reference sequence). The V end lost 4 bases, the J end lost 4 bases, and 18 bases lay between the germline ends.

This sequence joins TRBV5-6 and TRBJ2-1; D is undetermined. V gave up 2 bases and J gave up 4 bases, with 10 bases separating them. The germline V gene has CDR1 SGHDT and CDR2 YYEEEE. There are 14 residues in the CDR3. The CDR3 DNA follows: TGTGCCAGCAGCTTCGGACGGGTATACAATGAGCAGTTCTTC. Protein product: CASSFGRVYNEQFF.

CDR3 residues: CASSGTGAGEKLFF. CDR3 DNA: TGTGCCAGCAGCGGGACAGGGGCAGGTGAAAAACTGTTTTTT. This chain uses TRBV9 with TRBJ1-4; 9 bases line up with TRBD1. CDR1 is SGDLS, CDR2 YYNGEE, per germline. The CDR3 extends over 14 amino acids. V lost 3 bases and J lost 7; bases outside the gene matches: 4.